The source of this TCR beta chain is a study of blood T cell repertoires in COVID-19. In the study overall: Researchers got acute and convalescent COVID-19 samples from the United States, Italy and Spain.

Germline CDR1 reads SGHRS; CDR2 reads YFSETQ. CDR3 size: 15 residues. J lost 2 bases, V lost 3 bases, and 7 bases had no gene match. Participant ages covered about 18 to 89 years across 20 to 25 US areas. It was within 2 weeks before study entry that exposed participants met a COVID-19 case. Sequenced by immunoSEQ multiplex PCR; TCRdb stores in-frame clones only, minus some. The sample lists about 270,000 clones, 85% to 95% occurring once. The sequenced sample consisted of PBMCs or T cells enriched from blood (not recorded which). This chain uses TRBV5-1 with TRBJ1-2; 7 bases map to TRBD1. The TCR sequence derives from a man aged 40-49 years who had been exposed to COVID-19. The CDR3, as DNA: TGCGCCAGCAGCTCTCAAGGGACAGAAAACTATGGCTACACCTTC. This sequence encodes CASSSQGTENYGYTF.